These 14 T cell receptor beta chains came from one sample sequenced in a study of cytomegalovirus exposure and HLA in healthy donors. It was with 60 Vbeta and 13 Jbeta primers that the PCR ran. This table comes from immunoSEQ multiplex PCR, and its TCRdb copy is limited to in-frame clones, with some not included. The sample consists of more than 100,000 clones, around three quarters of them appearing once. The sequenced sample consisted of PBMCs. Source of these receptors: a man between 35 and 55 years old in good health and CMV-seronegative.

The rearrangement uses TRBV9 and TRBJ1-4; D gene ambiguous. Between the trimmed V and J ends, which lost 4 bases and 1 base, there was a span of 11 bases. CDR1 is SGDLS, CDR2 YYNGEE, per germline. The CDR3 runs to 15 residues. The CDR3 loop is CASSPEGVTNEKLFF. The CDR3 coding sequence is TGTGCCAGCAGCCCCGAGGGTGTAACTAATGAAAAACTGTTTTTT.

The V call is TRBV7-2, the J call TRBJ2-7; 9 bases agree with TRBD1. J lost 7 bases, V lost 2 bases, and 6 bases had no gene match. The CDR3 extends over 14 amino acids. Per germline, CDR1 SGHTA and CDR2 FQGNSA. The CDR3 nucleotides read TGTGCCAGCAGCTTATGGGGACAGGGAGCGGAGCAGTACTTC. It is translated as CASSLWGQGAEQYF.

J is TRBJ2-7 and V is TRBV27; TRBD1 matches at 7 bases. The CDR3 contains 13 residues. With V trimmed by 6 bases and J by 1 base, 3 bases remained unmatched. CDR1 and CDR2 from the germline V gene are MNHEY and SMNVEV (reference sequence). The CDR3 DNA sequence: TGTGCCAGCAGGCCGGGACAGTCCTACGAGCAGTACTTC. Protein product: CASRPGQSYEQYF.

The J gene is TRBJ1-2, the V gene TRBV27; 8 bases match TRBD1. V dropped 5 bases and J dropped 0; count of bases not matched to a gene: 5. Germline V lookup: CDR1 MNHEY, CDR2 SMNVEV (reference sequence). The CDR3 consists of 15 residues. CDR3 bases: TGTGCCAGCAGTCGAGCAGGGGGCCCTAACTATGGCTACACCTTC. Residues: CASSRAGGPNYGYTF.

The genes are TRBV5-6 and TRBJ2-2, with a tentative D call TRBD1 (6 bases). Germline V gene data show CDR1 as SGHDT and CDR2 as YYEEEE. V lost 3 bases and J lost 6, with 15 bases in between. The CDR3 consists of 15 residues. CDR3 in amino acids: CASSSRPQGPGELFF. As DNA, the CDR3 is TGTGCCAGCAGCTCGAGACCACAGGGTCCCGGGGAGCTGTTTTTT.

The CDR3 region is CASSYRGAGDEQYF. The CDR3 bases are TGTGCCAGCAGTTACCGCGGGGCCGGTGACGAGCAGTACTTC. The chain carries TRBV6-5 and TRBJ2-7, with D perhaps TRBD2 (6 bases). Trimming took 2 bases from V and 5 from J, leaving 13 bases between them. CDR3 length equals 14 residues. In germline, CDR1 is MNHEY, CDR2 SVGAGI.

The chain is built from TRBV5-4 and TRBJ1-2, with TRBD1 identical over 7 bases. The CDR3 is 15 residues long. V was pared by 0 bases and J by 1 base, with 3 bases of the junction left unmatched. In germline, CDR1 is SGHNT, CDR2 YYREEE (reference sequence). In nucleotides, the CDR3 is TGTGCCAGCAGCTTGGGGGACAGTTATAACTATGGCTACACCTTC. Translated, it gives CASSLGDSYNYGYTF.

This clone has just a few counts. The gene calls are TRBV6-5 and TRBJ2-7; D not certain. Germline V lookup: CDR1 MNHEY, CDR2 SVGAGI. Trimming took off 0 bases at V and 3 bases at J, with 12 bases between the two ends. This CDR3 contains 15 residues. CDR3 nucleotides: TGTGCCAGCAGTTACTCGATCCAGGCAAACTACGAGCAGTACTTC. It is translated as CASSYSIQANYEQYF.

This chain uses TRBV6-5 with TRBJ1-3; 7 nucleotides match TRBD1. Germline V gene lookup returns CDR1 MNHEY and CDR2 SVGAGI. There are 16 residues in the CDR3. The V gene end was trimmed by 0 bases and the J gene end by 0 bases; junction bases not matched to a gene: 2. The CDR3 loop reads CASSYSRGFSGNTIYF. CDR3 DNA sequence: TGTGCCAGCAGTTACTCCAGGGGGTTCTCTGGAAACACCATATATTTT.

This chain uses TRBV7-8 with TRBJ1-5; D is uncertain. Trimming took 0 bases from V and 5 from J, leaving 11 bases between them. The CDR3 covers 15 residues. Germline loops: CDR1 SGHVS, CDR2 FQNEAQ. This chain's CDR3 is CASSLAVEAYQPQHF. CDR3 in DNA: TGTGCCAGCAGCTTAGCAGTGGAGGCATATCAGCCCCAGCATTTT.

This chain connects TRBV28 to TRBJ2-7; TRBD2 matches at 9 bases. The CDR3 spans 15 residues. Per the germline V gene, CDR1 is MDHEN and CDR2 is SYDVKM. V was clipped by 4 bases and J by 3 bases; unmatched bases: 7. In DNA form, the CDR3 reads TGTGCCAGCAGTTCCCCAACTAGCGGGCGCTACGAGCAGTACTTC. It yields the protein CASSSPTSGRYEQYF.

The chain carries TRBV7-9 and TRBJ2-5; a weak D match, TRBD1 (5 bases). V was shortened by 5 bases and J by 2 bases, with 12 bases between the two germline ends. The CDR3 covers 14 residues. Germline V gene data show CDR1 as SEHNR and CDR2 as FQNEAQ (reference sequence). The CDR3 protein is CASSVSRGQETQYF. CDR3 in DNA: TGTGCCAGCAGCGTTAGTAGGGGACAAGAGACCCAGTACTTC.

This chain uses TRBV12-5 with TRBJ2-1; 7 bases are a match to TRBD2. This CDR3 has 11 amino acids. The V gene end was trimmed by 6 bases and the J gene end by 15 bases; junction bases not matched to a gene: 8. Germline assignment: CDR1 LGHNT and CDR2 FRNRAP. CDR3: CASGMGRESFF. The CDR3 DNA reads TGTGCTAGTGGGATGGGGCGGGAGTCGTTCTTC.

The chain couples TRBV11-2 to TRBJ2-2; possibly TRBD1 for D (6 bases). This CDR3 is built from 15 residues. The germline gives CDR1 SGHAT, CDR2 FQNNGV. Trimming cost V 1 base and J 1 base, with 7 bases left between them. CDR3 DNA: TGTGCCAGCAGCTTAGCGACAGGGAACACCGGGGAGCTGTTTTTT. Encoded protein: CASSLATGNTGELFF.